Presented here are 27 T cell receptor beta chains from one specimen sequenced in a study of T cells in Graves' hyperthyroidism and ophthalmopathy. RNA transcripts gave rise to amplified TCR beta CDR3 regions. First-round RT-PCR of the TCR CDR3 relied on the HTBI primer set. TCRdb reprocessed the multiplex PCR reads via MiXCR and lists one record per CDR3 protein. Of hundreds of thousands of distinct CDR3 sequences detected, roughly a sixth appear once; the ten largest clones hold 18%. Sequencing was done on a sample of blood. The receptors stem from a woman under 30 with Graves' hyperthyroidism.

This clonotype was observed at least ten times. This rearrangement joins TRBV5-1 to TRBJ2-3; 7 bases map to TRBD1. The germline gives CDR1 SGHRS, CDR2 YFSETQ. The V gene end was trimmed by 4 bases and the J gene end by 3 bases; junction bases not matched to a gene: 8. The CDR3 contains 15 residues. The CDR3 here is CASSLQTGWTDTQYF. The CDR3 region has the DNA TGCGCCAGCAGCCTCCAGACAGGGTGGACAGATACGCAGTATTTT. The complete variable domain, with remaining parts taken from reference TRBV5-1 and TRBJ2-3, reads KAGVTQTPRYLIKTRGQQVTLSCSPISGHRSVSWYQQTPGQGLQFLFEYFSETQRNKGNFPGRFSGRQFSNSRSEMNVSTLELGDSALYLCASSLQTGWTDTQYFGPGTRLTVL.

This rearrangement joins TRBV20-1 to TRBJ1-4; the D is unclear. Germline V gene sequence: CDR1 DFQATT, CDR2 SNEGSKA (reference sequence). V lost 4 bases to trimming and J lost 8 bases, with 8 bases between them. The CDR3 has 11 residues. The CDR3 DNA reads as TGCAGTGCTATAGAGGGAGAAAAACTGTTTTTT. Translating gives CSAIEGEKLFF.

Note on this clonotype: Given a much more abundant clone one base away, this may be a read error. This rearrangement joins TRBV5-1 to TRBJ2-1; 9 bases map to TRBD2. The CDR3 has 15 amino acids. CDR1 and CDR2 from the germline V gene are SGHRS and YFSETQ. CDR3 sequence (DNA): TGCGCCAGCAGCGTTAGCGGGAGTGGCAACAATGGGCAGTTCTTC. It translates to CASSVSGSGNNGQFF.

This clonotype was counted a few times. The rearrangement links TRBV6-2 or TRBV6-3 to TRBJ1-5; D call uncertain. Germline V gene sequence: CDR1 MNHEY, CDR2 SVGEGT. This CDR3 spans 18 amino acids. The V end lost 2 bases, the J end lost 4 bases, and 21 bases lay between the germline ends. CDR3 region: CASSYDRVTLTGNQPQHF. CDR3 DNA: TGTGCCAGCAGTTACGACCGCGTCACCCTAACCGGGAATCAGCCCCAGCATTTT.

This clonotype occurred many times. V is TRBV12-3 or TRBV12-4 and J is TRBJ2-7; 7 bases agree with TRBD1. CDR3 length: 14 amino acids. With V trimmed by 5 bases and J by 2 bases, 6 bases remained unmatched. The CDR3 is CASSLQTGPYEQYF. Here the CDR3 DNA reads TGTGCCAGCAGTCTCCAGACAGGGCCCTACGAGCAGTACTTC.

This clonotype was observed a single time. The chain links TRBV6-1 to TRBJ2-3; D is undetermined. The CDR3 contains 13 residues. The germline V gene encodes CDR1 MNHNS and CDR2 SASEGT. V gave up 6 bases and J gave up 3 bases, with 10 bases separating them. The chain's CDR3 is CASSTIETDTQYF. DNA for the CDR3: TGTGCCAGCAGCACGATCGAAACAGATACGCAGTATTTT.

This clonotype was observed a handful of times. This chain joins TRBV29-1 and TRBJ1-2; 7 bases fit TRBD1. The CDR3 contains 13 residues. CDR1 SQVTM and CDR2 ANQGSEA come from the germline V gene. V trimming: 7 bases; J trimming: 4 bases; junction bases outside the gene matches: 9. The CDR3 DNA follows: TGCAGCGGGGGGAAACAGGGGAGCTATGGCTACACCTTC. Translation gives CSGGKQGSYGYTF.

The table lists this clonotype with many counts. The rearrangement joins TRBV5-1 to TRBJ2-7; D not certain. The germline V and J ends were trimmed by 0 bases and 2 bases, with 12 bases remaining between them. The CDR3 spans 15 residues. The germline V gene has CDR1 SGHRS and CDR2 YFSETQ. CDR3 protein: CASSLVSAVPYEQYF. Written as DNA, the CDR3 is TGCGCCAGCAGCTTGGTCTCGGCAGTACCCTACGAGCAGTACTTC.

The gene calls are TRBV19 and TRBJ2-1; 8 bases map to TRBD2. The CDR3 loop spans 15 amino acids. The germline CDR1 and CDR2 sequences are LNHDA and SQIVND (reference sequence). Trimming took 4 bases from V and 8 from J; bases not matched to a gene: 10. CDR3 residues: CASSRRREGLDEQFF. CDR3 coding DNA: TGTGCCAGTAGTAGAAGACGGGAGGGCCTAGATGAGCAGTTCTTC.

The table lists this clonotype with many counts. This chain joins TRBV14 and TRBJ2-3; no definite D call. This CDR3 is 14 amino acids long. V lost 0 bases, J lost 0 bases, and 4 bases lay in between. Germline V gene data show CDR1 as SGHDN and CDR2 as FVKESK. CDR3 amino acids: CASSQDPSTDTQYF. In DNA, the CDR3 is TGTGCCAGCAGCCAAGATCCTAGCACAGATACGCAGTATTTT.

The rearrangement joins TRBV20-1 to TRBJ1-1; D gene unclear. Germline lookup yields CDR1 DFQATT and CDR2 SNEGSKA (reference sequence). Trimming took 2 bases from V and 4 from J, leaving 8 bases between them. The CDR3 is 12 amino acids. The CDR3 bases are TGCAGTGCTAGATCCGGGCGCACTGAAGCTTTCTTT. This gives the protein CSARSGRTEAFF.

This clonotype was detected ten times or more. The chain is built from TRBV11-2 and TRBJ2-3, with 9 bases that match TRBD2. J was trimmed by 3 bases and V by 0 bases; bases with no gene match: 7. The CDR3 is 17 residues long. Germline V lookup: CDR1 SGHAT, CDR2 FQNNGV. The CDR3 region is CASSLEGGLALTDTQYF. CDR3 DNA sequence: TGTGCCAGCAGCTTAGAAGGGGGACTAGCTTTAACAGATACGCAGTATTTT.

Ten or more counts support this clonotype. The V and J genes are TRBV7-2 and TRBJ1-1; TRBD1 might be the D (6 bases). This CDR3 spans 15 amino acids. Trimming removed 1 base from V and 5 bases from J, with 14 bases in between. Germline lookup yields CDR1 SGHTA and CDR2 FQGNSA. The CDR3 loop is CASSLEARGRTEAFF. DNA for the CDR3: TGTGCCAGCAGCTTAGAGGCCAGGGGACGGACTGAAGCTTTCTTT.

The table lists this clonotype with a few counts. The rearrangement links TRBV27 to TRBJ1-3; D gene uncertain. Germline CDR1 reads MNHEY; CDR2 reads SMNVEV (reference sequence). With 0 bases removed from V and 12 bases from J, the gap between germline ends came to 12 bases. The CDR3 contains 13 residues. In nucleotides, the CDR3 is TGTGCCAGCAGTTTATCTCGGGGTTCCTTCATATATTTT. It specifies CASSLSRGSFIYF.

At least ten counts were recorded for this clonotype. The rearrangement joins TRBV20-1 to TRBJ1-5; 9 positions agree with TRBD1. The trim removed 2 bases at V and 6 bases at J, leaving 5 bases unmatched. CDR1 DFQATT and CDR2 SNEGSKA come from the germline V gene (reference sequence). This CDR3 contains 14 residues. CDR3: CSARQGQGGQPQHF. The CDR3 region has the DNA TGCAGTGCTAGACAGGGACAGGGAGGTCAGCCCCAGCATTTT.

The V and J genes are TRBV3-1 and TRBJ2-4; D possibly corresponds to TRBD1 (6 bases). CDR1 and CDR2 (germline): LGHDT, YNNKEL (reference sequence). V was pared by 1 base and J by 2 bases, with 9 bases between. This CDR3 is 15 amino acids long. The DNA for the CDR3 is TGTGCCAGCAGCCAAGCTAGGGGGACCAAAAACATTCAGTACTTC. It encodes CASSQARGTKNIQYF.

This clonotype has more than one count but fewer than ten. V gene TRBV27 combines with J gene TRBJ2-1; TRBD1 agrees at 9 bases. This CDR3 has 16 amino acids. J was trimmed by 12 bases and V by 6 bases; bases with no gene match: 18. Per germline, CDR1 MNHEY and CDR2 SMNVEV (reference sequence). This CDR3 reads CASRHRDRVLATRQFF. CDR3 nucleotide sequence: TGTGCCAGCAGACACCGGGACAGGGTACTGGCTACTCGGCAGTTCTTC.

In its sample, this clonotype was seen a few times. This chain connects TRBV20-1 to TRBJ2-3; TRBD2 agrees at 8 bases. CDR3 length: 17 amino acids. In germline, CDR1 is DFQATT, CDR2 SNEGSKA (reference sequence). V shed 0 bases, J shed 2 bases, and the junction held 10 bases outside the gene matches. CDR3 sequence (DNA): TGCAGTGCTAGAGAACTCTTTGCCGGGGGGGCCACAGATACGCAGTATTTT. Protein product: CSARELFAGGATDTQYF.

Comments on this clonotype: A much larger clone sits a single nucleotide away, making a read error possible. The chain joins TRBV25-1 to TRBJ2-1, with D hard to call. Germline CDR1 is MGHDK and CDR2 is SYGVNS. V lost 6 bases, J lost 3 bases, and 3 bases lay in between. The CDR3 contains 11 residues. The CDR3 reads CASRFYNEQFF. The CDR3 nucleotides are TGTGCCAGCAGGTTCTACAATGAGCAGTTCTTC.

In this sample, this clonotype turned up many times. V and J are TRBV5-1 and TRBJ1-1; D may be TRBD1 (5 bases). V shed 0 bases and J shed 8 bases, with 14 bases lying between them. Per the germline V gene, CDR1 is SGHRS and CDR2 is YFSETQ. The length of the CDR3 is 14 residues. CDR3 protein: CASSLANGQGEAFF. The CDR3 DNA sequence: TGCGCCAGCAGCTTGGCCAATGGGCAGGGAGAAGCTTTCTTT.

This clonotype was seen a handful of times. V is TRBV30 and J is TRBJ2-3; D is undetermined. The CDR3 runs to 11 residues. Trimming removed 5 bases from V and 6 bases from J, with 9 bases in between. Germline V gives CDR1 GTSNPN, CDR2 SVGIG (reference sequence). CDR3 nucleotide sequence: TGTGCCTGGTCCAGCATGGATACGCAGTATTTT. Amino acids: CAWSSMDTQYF. Complete variable domain (other parts from reference TRBV30 and TRBJ2-3): SQTIHQWPATLVQPVGSPLSLECTVEGTSNPNLYWYRQAAGRGLQLLFYSVGIGQISSEVPQNLSASRPQDRQFILSSKKLLLSDSGFYLCAWSSMDTQYFGPGTRLTVL.

At least ten counts were recorded for this clonotype. V and J are TRBV2 and TRBJ1-4; D is ambiguous. V shed 2 bases and J shed 8 bases, with 12 bases lying between them. Germline lookup yields CDR1 SNHLY and CDR2 FYNNEI. This CDR3 is built from 14 residues. This chain's CDR3 is CASSENAAAEKLFF. The CDR3 nucleotides read TGTGCCAGCAGTGAAAACGCCGCCGCGGAAAAACTGTTTTTT.

This clonotype came up many times. This chain uses TRBV28 with TRBJ2-1, with 15 bases fitting TRBD2. CDR3 length: 16 residues. The germline V gene encodes CDR1 MDHEN and CDR2 SYDVKM. V shed 6 bases and J 9 bases; nucleotides not matched to a gene: 9. The chain's CDR3 is CASRTGTSGRRGEQFF. The CDR3 DNA reads as TGTGCCAGCAGAACCGGGACTAGCGGGAGGCGGGGTGAGCAGTTCTTC.

The CDR3 here is CSVKGLGGTYEQYF. In DNA, the CDR3 is TGCAGCGTCAAAGGTCTTGGCGGGACCTACGAGCAGTACTTC. The chain carries TRBV20-1 and TRBJ2-7; D perhaps matches TRBD2 (6 bases). The CDR3 has 14 residues. Germline CDR1 and CDR2: DFQATT and SNEGSKA (reference sequence).

V usage is TRBV10-2 and J usage is TRBJ1-4; D is ambiguous. Per germline, CDR1 WSHSY and CDR2 SAAADI. CDR3 size: 13 residues. Deletions cut 3 bases from V and 11 bases from J, with 13 bases between. CDR3 region: CASSDTLRPKLFF. DNA for the CDR3: TGCGCCAGCAGTGACACCTTGCGACCTAAACTGTTTTTT.

The rearrangement joins TRBV20-1 to TRBJ2-2, with 9 bases that match TRBD2. V shed 7 bases and J 0 bases; nucleotides not matched to a gene: 6. The CDR3 totals 15 residues. The germline V gene has CDR1 DFQATT and CDR2 SNEGSKA (reference sequence). The CDR3 DNA reads TGCAGTGGGGCGCGGGGGGGCCCGAACACCGGGGAGCTGTTTTTT. Protein sequence: CSGARGGPNTGELFF.

This clonotype was seen repeatedly, ten times or more. V and J are TRBV11-2 and TRBJ2-1; 7 bases map to TRBD2. V lost 0 bases, J lost 5 bases, and 10 bases stayed unmatched. Germline V gene sequence: CDR1 SGHAT, CDR2 FQNNGV. The CDR3 is 17 amino acids. The CDR3 loop reads CASSLDLAKLADNEQFF. CDR3 sequence (DNA): TGTGCCAGCAGCTTAGATCTGGCGAAGCTAGCGGACAATGAGCAGTTCTTC.